Listed here are 25 T cell receptor beta chains from one sample, sequenced in a study of cytomegalovirus exposure and HLA in healthy donors. Some clones are missing from TCRdb's copy, which holds only in-frame ones; the method was immunoSEQ multiplex PCR. The sample carries about 79,000 clones, 93% recorded once. The specimen was PBMCs. The receptor set was obtained from a woman under 40 in good health and CMV-seronegative.

The rearrangement joins TRBV4-1 to TRBJ1-2; 9 nucleotides agree with TRBD1. Germline V gives CDR1 MGHRA, CDR2 YSYEKL. V lost 1 base to trimming and J lost 7 bases; unmatched junction nucleotides: 7. The CDR3 is 15 amino acids. CDR3 nucleotides: TGCGCCAGCAGCCAAGTCCCACAGGGGGCGGGTGGCTACACCTTC. Translation gives CASSQVPQGAGGYTF.

The chain recombines TRBV7-9 with TRBJ2-7; TRBD1 aligns across 9 bases. Trimming at V came to 1 base and at J to 5 bases, leaving 9 bases not matched to a gene. The CDR3 has 16 amino acids. Germline V gene sequence: CDR1 SEHNR, CDR2 FQNEAQ (reference sequence). CDR3 sequence (DNA): TGTGCCAGCAGCTTAGGGGACAGGGTAGGTGGTGACGAGCAGTACTTC. This sequence encodes CASSLGDRVGGDEQYF.

This rearrangement joins TRBV27 to TRBJ2-3, with TRBD2 as a possible D gene (5 bases). This CDR3 spans 13 amino acids. CDR1 is MNHEY, CDR2 SMNVEV, per germline (reference sequence). Trimming took 2 bases from V and 6 from J, leaving 9 bases between them. The CDR3 sequence is CASSLEGVDTQYF. CDR3 sequence (DNA): TGTGCCAGCAGTTTAGAGGGTGTGGATACGCAGTATTTT.

The chain has TRBV5-4 and TRBJ2-1, with 14 positions matching TRBD2. Looked up from germline, CDR1 is SGHNT and CDR2 is YYREEE (reference sequence). With 4 bases clipped from V and 0 bases from J, the junction kept 6 bases outside the gene matches. This CDR3 has 18 residues. The CDR3 DNA reads TGTGCCAGCAGCACCGGGGGGACTAGCGGGAGCTCCTACAATGAGCAGTTCTTC. Its translation: CASSTGGTSGSSYNEQFF.

The CDR3, as DNA: TGTGCCATCAGCATAGATGGGGGACTAGCGGGAAGGGGCGAGCAGTACTTC. Encoded protein: CAISIDGGLAGRGEQYF. This rearrangement joins TRBV10-3 to TRBJ2-7, with 13 bases that match TRBD2. Trimming cost V 6 bases and J 6 bases; bases outside gene matches: 14. The germline V gene has CDR1 ENHRY and CDR2 SYGVKD. The CDR3 covers 17 residues.

V usage is TRBV6-5 and J usage is TRBJ2-7; 14 nucleotides agree with TRBD2. V lost 4 bases, J lost 1 base, and 3 bases stayed unmatched. Germline lookup yields CDR1 MNHEY and CDR2 SVGAGI. This CDR3 spans 16 amino acids. The CDR3 DNA sequence: TGTGCCAGCAGTTGGACTAGCGGGGGGAAATCCTACGAGCAGTACTTC. Protein: CASSWTSGGKSYEQYF.

The chain carries TRBV6-1 and TRBJ2-7; TRBD1 matches at 7 bases. J lost 0 bases, V lost 4 bases, and 6 bases had no gene match. The CDR3 totals 15 residues. Germline values: CDR1 MNHNS, CDR2 SASEGT. The DNA for the CDR3 is TGTGCCAGCAGTGCCTACAGGGGAGACTCCTACGAGCAGTACTTC. It is translated as CASSAYRGDSYEQYF.

The chain links TRBV7-3 to TRBJ1-1; 7 nucleotides align to TRBD1. Trimming at V came to 0 bases and at J to 4 bases, leaving 2 bases not matched to a gene. CDR3 length: 14 amino acids. Germline values: CDR1 SGHTA, CDR2 FQGTGA. The DNA of the CDR3 is TGTGCCAGCAGCTTAACAGGGGGCTTCACTGAAGCTTTCTTT. Protein: CASSLTGGFTEAFF. Based on the CDR3 plus reference TRBV7-3 and TRBJ1-1, the full variable domain is GAGVSQTPSNKVTEKGKYVELRCDPISGHTALYWYRQSLGQGPEFLIYFQGTGAADDSGLPNDRFFAVRPEGSVSTLKIQRTERGDSAVYLCASSLTGGFTEAFFGQGTRLTVV.

The chain combines TRBV28 with TRBJ1-3; TRBD1 matches 8 bases. Germline V lookup: CDR1 MDHEN, CDR2 SYDVKM. Trimming cost V 5 bases and J 4 bases; bases outside gene matches: 10. The CDR3 spans 16 residues. CDR3 in amino acids: CASSTSPGGLGNTIYF. The CDR3 bases are TGTGCCAGCAGTACCTCCCCAGGGGGCCTAGGAAACACCATATATTTT.

The gene calls are TRBV19 and TRBJ1-5, with TRBD1 as a possible D gene (5 bases). With 7 bases removed from V and 6 bases from J, the gap between germline ends came to 16 bases. CDR3 length equals 14 residues. Germline CDR1 LNHDA, CDR2 SQIVND (reference sequence). The CDR3 reads CASTPLGVSQPQHF. Written as DNA, the CDR3 is TGTGCCAGTACTCCTCTAGGGGTTAGTCAGCCCCAGCATTTT.

This rearrangement joins TRBV6-1 to TRBJ2-2; maybe TRBD1 (6 bases). Germline V gene data show CDR1 as MNHNS and CDR2 as SASEGT. The CDR3 has 16 amino acids. Deletions cut 4 bases from V and 4 bases from J, with 16 bases between. CDR3 sequence reads: CASSGWGLVGTGELFF. CDR3 nucleotides: TGTGCCAGCAGTGGCTGGGGGCTTGTTGGCACCGGGGAGCTGTTTTTT.

The chain links TRBV4-3 to TRBJ1-2; 8 positions agree with TRBD1. The CDR3 is made up of 14 amino acids. Germline CDR1 reads LGHNA; CDR2 reads YSLEER. The V segment lost 6 bases and the J segment 1 base; nucleotides outside the gene matches: 4. The CDR3 is CASSPDRGNYGYTF. CDR3 sequence (DNA): TGCGCCAGCAGTCCAGACAGGGGTAACTATGGCTACACCTTC.

Of note for this clone: The CDR3 ends on some other residue instead of the conserved phenylalanine or tryptophan, so this is likely a read error. It is unclear where the CDR3 begins or ends on the DNA, so no DNA is shown, and the CDR3 is as TCRdb lists it. The chain links TRBV10-3 to TRBJ2-7; the table's D call, TRBD1, was not checked against the DNA. The CDR3 comprises 11 residues, both ends counted. Looked up from germline, CDR1 is ENHRY and CDR2 is SYGVKD. The CDR3: CAIRGAGTPMD.

J is TRBJ1-1 and V is TRBV2; D unclear. V lost 8 bases, J lost 1 base, and 2 bases lay in between. The CDR3 consists of 10 residues. The germline gives CDR1 SNHLY, CDR2 FYNNEI. CDR3 nucleotides: TGTGCCAGCCGGAACACTGAAGCTTTCTTT. Translation: CASRNTEAFF.

The chain links TRBV2 to TRBJ2-7; D is possibly TRBD1 (6 bases). With 3 bases removed from V and 7 bases from J, the gap between germline ends came to 10 bases. This CDR3 spans 12 amino acids. The V gene's germline CDR1 is SNHLY and CDR2 FYNNEI. The CDR3 is CASSEAGDEQYF. For the CDR3, the DNA is TGTGCCAGCAGTGAGGCAGGGGATGAGCAGTACTTC.

The gene calls are TRBV5-1 and TRBJ1-1; no clear D gene. CDR3 length: 12 amino acids. Deletions cut 4 bases from V and 5 bases from J, with 9 bases between. Germline CDR1 is SGHRS and CDR2 is YFSETQ. Written as DNA, the CDR3 is TGCGCCAGCAGCCCACCGGGAACTGAAGCTTTCTTT. Protein product: CASSPPGTEAFF.

The chain carries TRBV5-1 and TRBJ2-3; 9 positions agree with TRBD2. There are 16 residues in the CDR3. The trim removed 0 bases at V and 3 bases at J, leaving 5 bases unmatched. Germline-derived CDR1 and CDR2 are SGHRS and YFSETQ. This CDR3 is CASSLAAGGRTDTQYF. The CDR3 coding sequence is TGCGCCAGCAGCTTGGCAGCGGGGGGTAGGACAGATACGCAGTATTTT.

V usage is TRBV11-2 and J usage is TRBJ2-7; 7 positions agree with TRBD1. Losses at the gene ends were 5 bases for V and 2 bases for J; bases not matched to a gene: 9. Germline CDR1 SGHAT, CDR2 FQNNGV. The CDR3 has 15 amino acids. CDR3 nucleotide sequence: TGTGCCAGCAGCCGGGACAGCCCCAATACCTACGAGCAGTACTTC. It yields the protein CASSRDSPNTYEQYF. The whole variable domain, filled in from reference TRBV11-2 and TRBJ2-7, reads EAGVAQSPRYKIIEKRQSVAFWCNPISGHATLYWYQQILGQGPKLLIQFQNNGVVDDSQLPKDRFSAERLKGVDSTLKIQPAKLEDSAVYLCASSRDSPNTYEQYFGPGTRLTVT.

The table lists this clone with a count of one. The chain has TRBV30 and TRBJ2-1; no definite D call. This CDR3 is built from 12 residues. V lost 3 bases, J lost 6 bases, and 9 bases lay in between. Germline CDR1 GTSNPN, CDR2 SVGIG (reference sequence). The CDR3 sequence is CAWSDFGNEQFF. The CDR3 DNA reads as TGTGCCTGGAGCGACTTCGGCAATGAGCAGTTCTTC.

This chain connects TRBV6-6 to TRBJ2-5; 9 positions match TRBD1. V was pared by 4 bases and J by 0 bases, with 6 bases of the junction left unmatched. Germline V gene sequence: CDR1 MNHNY, CDR2 SVGAGI (reference sequence). This CDR3 region has 16 residues. CDR3 sequence: CASSSSGTGYQETQYF. CDR3 DNA: TGTGCCAGCAGTTCTTCCGGGACAGGGTACCAAGAGACCCAGTACTTC.

The chain links TRBV4-2 to TRBJ2-7; TRBD2 matches at 12 bases. CDR3 length: 15 amino acids. In germline, CDR1 is LGHNA, CDR2 YNFKEQ. The trim removed 2 bases at V and 4 bases at J, leaving 3 bases unmatched. In DNA form, the CDR3 reads TGTGCCAGCAGCCAATCTAGCGGGGGGGAATACGAGCAGTACTTC. Its translation: CASSQSSGGEYEQYF.

The chain couples TRBV5-8 to TRBJ2-3; D possibly corresponds to TRBD2 (5 bases). Germline CDR1 and CDR2: SGHTS and YDEGEE. V shed 0 bases and J shed 2 bases, with 10 bases lying between them. The CDR3 covers 15 residues. The CDR3 loop reads CASSLAPGITDTQYF. As DNA, the CDR3 is TGTGCCAGCAGCTTGGCCCCGGGGATCACAGATACGCAGTATTTT.

This chain's CDR3 is CASSPLMGGGSYNEQFF. CDR3 DNA: TGTGCCAGCAGCCCACTTATGGGGGGGGGCTCCTACAATGAGCAGTTCTTC. V gene TRBV7-9 combines with J gene TRBJ2-1; TRBD2 matches at 7 bases. Germline V gene sequence: CDR1 SEHNR, CDR2 FQNEAQ (reference sequence). V was pared by 5 bases and J by 0 bases, with 10 bases of the junction left unmatched. CDR3 length: 17 amino acids.

The CDR3 reads CASSLGTGSWKNQPQHF. The CDR3 DNA is TGTGCCAGCAGCTTAGGGACAGGGTCCTGGAAAAATCAGCCCCAGCATTTT. The gene calls are TRBV7-9 and TRBJ1-5; 8 bases fit TRBD1. Trimming took 1 base from V and 4 from J; bases not matched to a gene: 9. This CDR3 is 17 amino acids long. Germline V gene lookup returns CDR1 SEHNR and CDR2 FQNEAQ (reference sequence). Full variable domain (missing parts from reference TRBV7-9 and TRBJ1-5): DTGVSQNPRHKITKRGQNVTFRCDPISEHNRLYWYRQTLGQGPEFLTYFQNEAQLEKSRLLSDRFSAERPKGSFSTLEIQRTEQGDSAMYLCASSLGTGSWKNQPQHFGDGTRLSIL.

This clone was detected once. The chain combines TRBV4-2 with TRBJ2-2; 12 bases line up with TRBD2. This CDR3 has 19 amino acids. J was trimmed by 4 bases and V by 4 bases; bases with no gene match: 13. CDR1 and CDR2 (germline): LGHNA, YNFKEQ. CDR3 sequence (DNA): TGTGCCAGCAGCCTGGTGACTAGCGGGGGCGCCGGTAGCACCGGGGAGCTGTTTTTT. This sequence encodes CASSLVTSGGAGSTGELFF.